The 26 T cell receptor beta chains reported below all come from one sample, sequenced in a study of T-cell reconstitution after alpha-beta-depleted transplantation in children (dated by TCRdb to 2015 to 2016). Reading the label with the study, this specimen's treatment or condition is: allogeneic hematopoietic cell transplantation with graft depleted of TCRalphabeta T cells and CD19 B cells. Library preparation used PCR. The reads were generated on an Illumina HiSeq 2500. To normalize quantification of the TCRbeta repertoire, the TCR libraries were built with molecular barcoding that relied on unique molecular identifiers. Through fastp at Q25 and MiXCR, TCRdb rebuilt clones from the public reads, retaining in-frame beta chains. Every CDR3 protein is listed once, alongside the most common genes and DNA of its rows. In this sample the table shows fewer than 250,000 distinct CDR3 sequences, 6.5% to 10% of which occur a single time. The ten largest clones take up roughly 5.8% of the sample.

The source was PBMCs, mostly from graft donor cells, collected 180 days after TCRalphabeta/CD19-depleted stem cell transplant. Receptors originate from a male patient between 5 and 17 years old who had a stem cell transplant for acute lymphoblastic leukemia, so the T cells may come from the graft donor.

This clonotype was counted many times. The chain recombines TRBV11-2 with TRBJ2-1; D possibly corresponds to TRBD2 (5 bases). Trimming took 2 bases from V and 2 from J, leaving 10 bases between them. CDR1 SGHAT and CDR2 FQNNGV come from the germline V gene. The CDR3 runs 15 residues. As DNA, the CDR3 is TGTGCCAGCAGCTTATTTGAGGGTCCCTACAATGAGCAGTTCTTC. It is translated as CASSLFEGPYNEQFF. The whole variable domain, remainder taken from reference TRBV11-2 and TRBJ2-1, is EAGVAQSPRYKIIEKRQSVAFWCNPISGHATLYWYQQILGQGPKLLIQFQNNGVVDDSQLPKDRFSAERLKGVDSTLKIQPAKLEDSAVYLCASSLFEGPYNEQFFGPGTRLTVL.

This clonotype appeared many times. This chain uses TRBV20-1 with TRBJ2-7; 7 bases align to TRBD2. V lost 6 bases, J lost 3 bases, and 11 bases stayed unmatched. The CDR3 totals 14 residues. CDR1 is DFQATT, CDR2 SNEGSKA, per germline (reference sequence). CDR3 coding DNA: TGCAGTGCCCCGAACGGGAGGCTTAACTACGAGCAGTACTTC. Protein: CSAPNGRLNYEQYF.

This clonotype came up many times. The genes are TRBV15 and TRBJ1-5, with 7 bases identical to TRBD1. V shed 0 bases and J 7 bases; nucleotides not matched to a gene: 0. The CDR3 contains 13 residues. Germline CDR1 is LNHNV and CDR2 is YYDKDF (reference sequence). Here the CDR3 reads CATSREGGQPQHF. The CDR3 nucleotides read TGTGCCACCAGCAGAGAAGGGGGCCAGCCCCAGCATTTT.

This clonotype was counted ten times or more. In DNA form, the CDR3 reads TGCGCCAGCAGCTCCTACAGGACCTACGAGCAGTACTTC. Residues: CASSSYRTYEQYF. The chain carries TRBV5-1 and TRBJ2-7; D perhaps matches TRBD1 (5 bases). V was trimmed by 3 bases and J by 2 bases, leaving 9 bases between them. From germline, CDR1 is SGHRS and CDR2 YFSETQ. This CDR3 is 13 amino acids long.

Many counts were recorded for this clonotype. CDR3 amino acids: CASSFTGTDTQYF. Written as DNA, the CDR3 is TGTGCCAGCAGCTTTACAGGCACAGATACGCAGTATTTT. The chain combines TRBV7-9 with TRBJ2-3; D is unclear. Germline lookup yields CDR1 SEHNR and CDR2 FQNEAQ (reference sequence). Trimming cost V 3 bases and J 1 base, with 5 bases left between them. The CDR3 length is 13 residues.

At least ten counts were recorded for this clonotype. This chain links TRBV27 with TRBJ2-3; D is ambiguous. The CDR3 length is 15 residues. Germline assignment: CDR1 MNHEY and CDR2 SMNVEV (reference sequence). Trimming left V 2 bases short and J 0 bases short, with 9 bases between. This CDR3 is CASSLAPPSTDTQYF. Here the CDR3 DNA reads TGTGCCAGCAGTTTAGCTCCCCCTAGCACAGATACGCAGTATTTT.

This clonotype was detected many times. The J gene is TRBJ2-3, the V gene TRBV24-1, with D possibly matching TRBD1 (6 bases). The V gene's germline CDR1 is KGHDR and CDR2 SFDVKD. The V end was cut by 4 bases, the J end by 1 base, with 11 bases between. There are 15 residues in the CDR3. The CDR3 here is CATSEGARGTDTQYF. The CDR3 DNA reads as TGTGCCACCAGTGAGGGGGCGAGGGGCACAGATACGCAGTATTTT.

This clonotype occurred a few times. The chain joins TRBV7-3 to TRBJ2-5; possible D gene TRBD2, 5 bases. Trimming took 5 bases from V and 5 from J, leaving 18 bases between them. Germline V gene lookup returns CDR1 SGHTA and CDR2 FQGTGA. This CDR3 region has 15 residues. CDR3 coding DNA: TGTGCCAGCAGCCCCCTCGGGGATTCGGGGGAGACCCAGTACTTC. Residues: CASSPLGDSGETQYF.

Ten or more counts support this clonotype. This chain joins TRBV13 and TRBJ2-7; the match to TRBD2 covers 9 bases. J gave up 5 bases and V 2 bases, and 7 bases lay outside the gene matches. CDR3 length: 15 residues. CDR1 and CDR2 from the germline V gene are PRHDT and FYEKMQ (reference sequence). CDR3 coding DNA: TGTGCCAGCAGCTTAACGGGCGGGAGGGCTCACGAGCAGTACTTC. The encoded protein is CASSLTGGRAHEQYF.

The chain carries TRBV5-1 and TRBJ2-7, with unresolved D. Trimming cost V 2 bases and J 3 bases, with 15 bases left between them. CDR3 length: 15 amino acids. CDR1 is SGHRS and CDR2 is YFSETQ in the germline V gene. CDR3: CASSFETYPLYEQYF. CDR3 in DNA: TGCGCCAGCAGCTTCGAGACTTACCCCCTCTACGAGCAGTACTTC.

The table lists this clonotype with many counts. This sequence joins TRBV5-1 and TRBJ2-2, with D tentatively TRBD1 (6 bases). The CDR3 is 15 amino acids. The germline V gene encodes CDR1 SGHRS and CDR2 YFSETQ. V was pared by 0 bases and J by 3 bases, with 9 bases between. The chain's CDR3 is CASSLGHRDTGELFF. The CDR3 DNA is TGCGCCAGCAGCTTGGGCCACAGGGACACCGGGGAGCTGTTTTTT.

This clonotype was counted at least ten times. This chain links TRBV2 with TRBJ1-6; the D is unclear. Germline V gene sequence: CDR1 SNHLY, CDR2 FYNNEI. This CDR3 is 14 amino acids long. The V end was cut by 6 bases, the J end by 9 bases, with 15 bases between. The CDR3 bases are TGTGCCAGCAGCGTTGTTAGGAGGAGTTCACCCCTCCACTTT. Protein product: CASSVVRRSSPLHF.

In this sample, this clonotype turned up a few times. The V call is TRBV7-2, the J call TRBJ2-4, with 8 bases that match TRBD2. Trimming at V came to 11 bases and at J to 6 bases, leaving 12 bases not matched to a gene. Per germline, CDR1 SGHTA and CDR2 FQGNSA. The CDR3 extends over 14 amino acids. CDR3 loop: CASSRARGVNIQYF. For the CDR3, the DNA is TGTGCCTCCTCTCGGGCGCGGGGGGTAAACATTCAGTACTTC. The variable domain in full, completed from reference TRBV7-2 and TRBJ2-4, reads GAGVSQSPSNKVTEKGKDVELRCDPISGHTALYWYRQSLGQGLEFLIYFQGNSAPDKSGLPSDRFSAERTGGSVSTLTIQRTQQEDSAVYLCASSRARGVNIQYFGAGTRLSVL.

This clonotype appeared many times. This chain connects TRBV16 to TRBJ1-3, with D uncertain. Germline V CDR1 and CDR2: KGHSY, FQNENV. The CDR3 runs 17 residues. Trimming removed 0 bases from V and 2 bases from J, with 14 bases in between. The CDR3 protein is CASSQSLDPTPGNTIYF. The CDR3 DNA sequence: TGTGCCAGCAGCCAATCGTTGGACCCTACCCCTGGAAACACCATATATTTT.

This clonotype was detected many times. The chain joins TRBV20-1 to TRBJ2-1, with D unresolved. The germline V gene encodes CDR1 DFQATT and CDR2 SNEGSKA (reference sequence). CDR3 length: 17 amino acids. V lost 1 base to trimming and J lost 0 bases, with 16 bases between them. CDR3 region: CSARGGPGLSSYNEQFF. The DNA of the CDR3 is TGCAGTGCTAGAGGTGGCCCTGGCTTGAGCTCCTACAATGAGCAGTTCTTC.

This clonotype was seen ten or more times. The CDR3 loop is CASRLLAGASGDTQYF. The CDR3 DNA sequence: TGTGCCAGCAGATTACTAGCGGGGGCCTCGGGGGATACGCAGTATTTT. The rearrangement uses TRBV28 and TRBJ2-3; 11 positions agree with TRBD2. V dropped 6 bases and J dropped 6; count of bases not matched to a gene: 11. This CDR3 has 16 residues. The germline CDR1 and CDR2 sequences are MDHEN and SYDVKM. Looking up the rest from reference TRBV28 and TRBJ2-3 gives the full variable domain: DVKVTQSSRYLVKRTGEKVFLECVQDMDHENMFWYRQDPGLGLRLIYFSYDVKMKEKGDIPEGYSVSREKKERFSLILESASTNQTSMYLCASRLLAGASGDTQYFGPGTRLTVL.

The table lists this clonotype with many counts. This sequence joins TRBV4-3 and TRBJ2-1; D not resolved. This CDR3 region has 13 residues. V shed 0 bases and J shed 10 bases, with 10 bases lying between them. Looked up from germline, CDR1 is LGHNA and CDR2 is YSLEER. CDR3 nucleotide sequence: TGCGCCAGCAGCCAAGATGAAAGGCAGGAGCAGTTCTTC. Its protein is CASSQDERQEQFF.

As for this clonotype: A clone one base away is much larger, so this may be a read error. The CDR3 carries no conserved terminal phenylalanine or tryptophan, so it likely arises from a read error. The rearrangement links TRBV20-1 to TRBJ2-7; perhaps TRBD1 as D (5 bases). CDR1 and CDR2 from the germline V gene are DFQATT and SNEGSKA (reference sequence). V shed 2 bases and J shed 4 bases, with 15 bases lying between them. This CDR3 has 14 residues. CDR3 sequence reads: CSARSTARLYEQYL. The CDR3 bases are TGCAGTGCTAGATCGACAGCCCGGCTTTACGAGCAGTACTTG.

The chain uses TRBV28 and TRBJ1-2; the match to TRBD1 covers 7 bases. The ends lost 6 bases at V and 10 bases at J; junction bases unmatched: 8. Germline CDR1 and CDR2: MDHEN and SYDVKM. The CDR3 totals 12 residues. As DNA, the CDR3 is TGTGCCAGCAGAACACAGGGGACGGCCTACACCTTC. Translated: CASRTQGTAYTF.

This clonotype was recorded many times. V gene TRBV19 combines with J gene TRBJ1-1; D remains unclear. The V end lost 0 bases, the J end lost 11 bases, and 16 bases lay between the germline ends. Looked up from germline, CDR1 is LNHDA and CDR2 is SQIVND (reference sequence). CDR3 size: 14 residues. The CDR3 DNA reads TGTGCCAGTAGTATAGATCCGGCGTCCCCGGGCGCTTTCTTT. It specifies CASSIDPASPGAFF.

This clonotype appeared many times. The chain couples TRBV15 to TRBJ2-1; 10 positions match TRBD2. This CDR3 has 13 amino acids. Germline V gives CDR1 LNHNV, CDR2 YYDKDF (reference sequence). Trimming took 6 bases from V and 4 from J; bases not matched to a gene: 0. CDR3 nucleotide sequence: TGTGCCACCAGGACTAGCGGGTACAATGAGCAGTTCTTC. This translates into CATRTSGYNEQFF.

This clonotype was detected only a few times. This chain uses TRBV5-4 with TRBJ2-5, with D possibly being TRBD2 (6 bases). The CDR3 has 15 residues. Germline values: CDR1 SGHNT, CDR2 YYREEE (reference sequence). The V and J ends lost 5 bases and 4 bases respectively, with 18 bases between them. CDR3 in amino acids: CASSHLLAVGETQYF. The CDR3 nucleotides read TGTGCCAGCAGTCACCTATTAGCGGTTGGAGAGACCCAGTACTTC.

This chain uses TRBV11-1 with TRBJ2-7; tentatively, D is TRBD2 (6 bases). This CDR3 comprises 14 residues. Trimming removed 2 bases from V and 2 bases from J, with 10 bases in between. Looked up from germline, CDR1 is SGHAT and CDR2 is FQDESV (reference sequence). The CDR3 loop reads CASSLNGGTYEQYF. CDR3 bases: TGTGCCAGCAGCTTAAATGGAGGGACCTACGAGCAGTACTTC. Full variable domain (remainder filled in from reference TRBV11-1 and TRBJ2-7): EAEVAQSPRYKITEKSQAVAFWCDPISGHATLYWYRQILGQGPELLVQFQDESVVDDSQLPKDRFSAERLKGVDSTLKIQPAELGDSAMYLCASSLNGGTYEQYFGPGTRLTVT.

This clonotype was seen at least ten times. The chain employs TRBV4-2 and TRBJ2-2, with no clear D. The CDR3 length is 12 residues. Germline loops: CDR1 LGHNA, CDR2 YNFKEQ. V lost 0 bases and J lost 9, with 5 bases in between. CDR3 region: CASSQDRRELFF. The CDR3 nucleotides read TGTGCCAGCAGCCAAGATCGACGGGAGCTGTTTTTT.

This clonotype was counted many times. This sequence joins TRBV5-1 and TRBJ2-2; D is unclear. V was clipped by 1 base and J by 10 bases, with 5 bases between them. The CDR3 is made up of 11 amino acids. Germline lookup yields CDR1 SGHRS and CDR2 YFSETQ. CDR3 in DNA: TGCGCCAGCAGCTTGAATCTGGAGCTGTTTTTT. Its translation is CASSLNLELFF.

In its sample, this clonotype was seen many times. CDR3 sequence reads: CASSSSLVGNEQFF. The CDR3 DNA follows: TGTGCCAGCAGCTCCTCTCTCGTCGGGAATGAGCAGTTCTTC. The rearrangement uses TRBV6-5 and TRBJ2-1; D unresolved. V lost 6 bases and J 7 bases, leaving 16 bases between the germline ends. Germline V lookup: CDR1 MNHEY, CDR2 SVGAGI. CDR3 length equals 14 residues.